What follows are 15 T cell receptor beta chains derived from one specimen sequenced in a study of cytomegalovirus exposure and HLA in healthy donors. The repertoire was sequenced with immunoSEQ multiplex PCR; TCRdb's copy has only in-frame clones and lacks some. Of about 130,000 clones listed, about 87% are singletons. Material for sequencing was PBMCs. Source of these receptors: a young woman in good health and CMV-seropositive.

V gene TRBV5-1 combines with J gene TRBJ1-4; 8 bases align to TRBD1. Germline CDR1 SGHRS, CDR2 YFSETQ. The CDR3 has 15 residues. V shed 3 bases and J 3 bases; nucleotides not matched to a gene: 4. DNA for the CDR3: TGCGCCAGCAGCTGGGACAGGACCTCTAATGAAAAACTGTTTTTT. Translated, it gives CASSWDRTSNEKLFF.

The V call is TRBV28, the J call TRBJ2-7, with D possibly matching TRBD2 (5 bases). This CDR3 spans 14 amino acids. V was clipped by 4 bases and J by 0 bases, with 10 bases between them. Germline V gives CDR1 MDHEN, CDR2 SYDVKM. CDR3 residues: CASSSPGDSYEQYF. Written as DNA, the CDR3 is TGTGCCAGCAGTTCCCCCGGGGACTCCTACGAGCAGTACTTC.

For the CDR3, the DNA is TGTGCCAGCAGACGCGGGACTAGCGGAGGGGATGAGCAGTTCTTC. This translates into CASRRGTSGGDEQFF. This chain connects TRBV5-4 to TRBJ2-1, with 11 bases that match TRBD2. The V gene's germline CDR1 is SGHNT and CDR2 YYREEE (reference sequence). V was clipped by 5 bases and J by 8 bases; unmatched bases: 9. This CDR3 has 15 residues. The variable domain in full, with the rest retrieved from reference TRBV5-4 and TRBJ2-1, is ETGVTQSPTHLIKTRGQQVTLRCSSQSGHNTVSWYQQALGQGPQFIFQYYREEENGRGNFPPRFSGLQFPNYSSELNVNALELDDSALYLCASRRGTSGGDEQFFGPGTRLTVL.

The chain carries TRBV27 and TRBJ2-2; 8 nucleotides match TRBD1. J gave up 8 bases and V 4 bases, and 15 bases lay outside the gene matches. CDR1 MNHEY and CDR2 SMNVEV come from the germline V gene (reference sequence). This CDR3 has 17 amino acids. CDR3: CASSSQTGQVVYGELFF. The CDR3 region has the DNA TGTGCCAGCAGTTCACAAACGGGACAGGTGGTATATGGGGAGCTGTTTTTT.

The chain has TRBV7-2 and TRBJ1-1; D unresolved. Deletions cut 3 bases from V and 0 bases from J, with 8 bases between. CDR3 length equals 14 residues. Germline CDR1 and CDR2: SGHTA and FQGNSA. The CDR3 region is CASSFSRMNTEAFF. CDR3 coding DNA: TGTGCCAGCAGCTTTTCCAGGATGAACACTGAAGCTTTCTTT.

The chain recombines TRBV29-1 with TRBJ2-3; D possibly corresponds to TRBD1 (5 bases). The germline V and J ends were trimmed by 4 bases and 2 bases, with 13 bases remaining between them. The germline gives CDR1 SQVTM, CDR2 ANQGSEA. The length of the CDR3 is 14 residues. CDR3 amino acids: CSVVGAAHTDTQYF. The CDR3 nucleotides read TGCAGCGTTGTTGGGGCGGCCCACACAGATACGCAGTATTTT.

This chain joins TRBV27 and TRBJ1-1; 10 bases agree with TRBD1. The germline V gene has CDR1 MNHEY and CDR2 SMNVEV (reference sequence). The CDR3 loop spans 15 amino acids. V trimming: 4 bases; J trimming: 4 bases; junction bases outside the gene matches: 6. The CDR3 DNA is TGTGCCAGCAGTTCCCCCAGGACAGGGGGCACTGAAGCTTTCTTT. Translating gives CASSSPRTGGTEAFF.

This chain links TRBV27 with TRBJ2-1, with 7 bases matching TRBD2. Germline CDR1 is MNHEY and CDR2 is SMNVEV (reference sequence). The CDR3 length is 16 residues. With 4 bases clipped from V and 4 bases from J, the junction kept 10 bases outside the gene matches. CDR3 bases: TGTGCCAGCAGTTCTCTCGGCGGGGGTATATACAATGAGCAGTTCTTC. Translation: CASSSLGGGIYNEQFF.

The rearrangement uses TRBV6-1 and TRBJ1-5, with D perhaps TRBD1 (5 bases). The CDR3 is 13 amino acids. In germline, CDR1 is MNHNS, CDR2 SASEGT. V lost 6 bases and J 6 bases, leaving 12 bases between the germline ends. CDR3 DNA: TGTGCCAGCAGGCGAGGTGGGGCTCAGCCCCAGCATTTT. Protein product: CASRRGGAQPQHF.

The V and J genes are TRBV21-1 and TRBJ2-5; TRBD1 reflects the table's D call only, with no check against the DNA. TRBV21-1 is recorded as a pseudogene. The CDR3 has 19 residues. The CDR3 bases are TGTGCCAGCAGCAAAGACAGGACAGGGGCACAATTATTCAAAGAGACCCAGTACTTC. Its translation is CASSKDRTGAQLFKETQYF.

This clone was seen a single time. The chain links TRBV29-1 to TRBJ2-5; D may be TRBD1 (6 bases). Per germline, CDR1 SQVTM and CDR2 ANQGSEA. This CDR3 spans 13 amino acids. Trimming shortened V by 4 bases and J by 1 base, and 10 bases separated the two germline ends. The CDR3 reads CSVVVGAQETQYF. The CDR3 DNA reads TGCAGCGTTGTGGTGGGGGCCCAAGAGACCCAGTACTTC.

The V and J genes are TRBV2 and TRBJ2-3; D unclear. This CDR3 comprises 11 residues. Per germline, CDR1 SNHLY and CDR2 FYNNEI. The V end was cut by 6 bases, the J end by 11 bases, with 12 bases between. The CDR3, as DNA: TGTGCCAGCAGGACATCAGACCTGCAGTATTTT. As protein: CASRTSDLQYF.

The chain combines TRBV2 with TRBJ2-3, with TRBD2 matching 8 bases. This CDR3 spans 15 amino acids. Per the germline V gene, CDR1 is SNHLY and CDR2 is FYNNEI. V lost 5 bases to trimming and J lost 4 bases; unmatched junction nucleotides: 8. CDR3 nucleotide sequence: TGTGCCAGCAGTAGCGTAGCGGGAATCCCAGATACGCAGTATTTT. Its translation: CASSSVAGIPDTQYF.

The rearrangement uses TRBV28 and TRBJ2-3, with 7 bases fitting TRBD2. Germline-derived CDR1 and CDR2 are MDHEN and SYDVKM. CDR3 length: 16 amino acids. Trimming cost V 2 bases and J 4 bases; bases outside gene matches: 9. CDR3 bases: TGTGCCAGCAGTTTAGGATCTGGCGGGGGATCAGATACGCAGTATTTT. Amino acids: CASSLGSGGGSDTQYF.

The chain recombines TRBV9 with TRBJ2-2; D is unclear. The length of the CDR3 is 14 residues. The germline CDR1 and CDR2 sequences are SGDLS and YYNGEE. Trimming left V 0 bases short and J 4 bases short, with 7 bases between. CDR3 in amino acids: CASSVGGATGELFF. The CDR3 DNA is TGTGCCAGCAGCGTAGGAGGCGCCACCGGGGAGCTGTTTTTT.